This entry lists 19 T cell receptor beta chains sequenced from one sample in a study of graft-versus-host responses after intestinal transplantation. Clones were read by immunoSEQ multiplex PCR, and TCRdb kept only the in-frame ones, dropping some. Of roughly 13,000 clones in the sample, around two fifths were seen once. The authors plated roughly 200,000 CFSE-labeled responder cells with roughly 200,000 irradiated, violet-dye-labeled stimulator cells. The material was alloreactive CD8+ T cells from a mixed lymphocyte reaction culture, obtained before intestinal transplant. The subset: CFSE-low proliferating T cells sorted from roughly six-day pre-transplant mixed lymphocyte reaction (GvH or HvG direction). The receptors here all came from a human patient who received an intestinal transplant.

This clone was picked up a small number of times. J is TRBJ2-1 and V is TRBV29-1; tentatively, D is TRBD2 (5 bases). The germline V and J ends were trimmed by 1 base and 4 bases, with 11 bases remaining between them. Germline V CDR1 and CDR2: SQVTM, ANQGSEA. The CDR3 has 14 residues. The CDR3 sequence is CSVEGRGTYNEQFF. DNA of the CDR3: TGCAGCGTTGAAGGACGGGGAACTTACAATGAGCAGTTCTTC.

This clone has more than one count but fewer than ten. It differs at one base from a far larger clone, so likely a read error. V usage is TRBV15 and J usage is TRBJ2-3; 14 nucleotides line up with TRBD2. Germline-derived CDR1 and CDR2 are LNHNV and YYDKDF (reference sequence). This CDR3 is built from 16 residues. V was pared by 4 bases and J by 4 bases, with 4 bases of the junction left unmatched. In DNA, the CDR3 is TGTGCCACCAGCACCGGGACTAGCGGGAGCGCAGATACGCAGTATTTT. It translates to CATSTGTSGSADTQYF.

The chain links TRBV7-2 to TRBJ2-1; 11 nucleotides align to TRBD2. Germline values: CDR1 SGHTA, CDR2 FQGNSA. V was clipped by 5 bases and J by 0 bases; unmatched bases: 12. This CDR3 has 19 residues. In nucleotides, the CDR3 is TGTGCCAGCAGCCGACCCGTGACTAGCGGGGACCGCTCCTACAATGAGCAGTTCTTC. The encoded protein is CASSRPVTSGDRSYNEQFF. Looking up the rest from reference TRBV7-2 and TRBJ2-1 gives the full variable domain: GAGVSQSPSNKVTEKGKDVELRCDPISGHTALYWYRQSLGQGLEFLIYFQGNSAPDKSGLPSDRFSAERTGGSVSTLTIQRTQQEDSAVYLCASSRPVTSGDRSYNEQFFGPGTRLTVL.

Note on this clone: Relative to the germline gene, one junction end is altered; a read error may explain this. The sample contains more than one DNA sequence encoding this CDR3. The chain couples TRBV4-1 to TRBJ2-1, with D tentatively TRBD2 (5 bases). The CDR3 sequence is 15 residues long. Germline loops: CDR1 MGHRA, CDR2 YSYEKL. Here the CDR3 reads CASSSSASSYNEQFF. The CDR3 nucleotides are TGCGCCAGCAGTTCCTCTGCTAGCTCATACAATGAGCAATTCTTC.

This clone was seen more than once but under ten times. The chain couples TRBV19 to TRBJ2-7; 9 bases are shared with TRBD2. The V segment lost 5 bases and the J segment 0 bases; nucleotides outside the gene matches: 5. This CDR3 has 15 amino acids. CDR1 and CDR2 from the germline V gene are LNHDA and SQIVND (reference sequence). CDR3 nucleotides: TGTGCCAGTAGTCCTTTTAGCGGGAGCTCCTACGAGCAGTACTTC. It is translated as CASSPFSGSSYEQYF.

The V and J genes are TRBV6-5 and TRBJ2-7; 8 bases fit TRBD1. The CDR3 consists of 16 residues. V lost 0 bases and J lost 2; bases outside the gene matches: 6. Germline assignment: CDR1 MNHEY and CDR2 SVGAGI. The CDR3 sequence is CASSYSPTGATYEQYF. CDR3 coding DNA: TGTGCCAGCAGTTACTCACCGACAGGGGCAACCTACGAGCAGTACTTC.

This clone is medium-sized. This chain joins TRBV5-1 and TRBJ1-1; 8 bases agree with TRBD1. Germline trimming cut 3 bases from V and 6 bases from J; bases unmatched to any gene: 4. Germline CDR1 and CDR2: SGHRS and YFSETQ. This CDR3 has 13 amino acids. The DNA for the CDR3 is TGCGCCAGCAGCTATACAGGGGGAGCTGAAGCTTTCTTT. As protein: CASSYTGGAEAFF.

This clone has only a few counts. V usage is TRBV4-1 and J usage is TRBJ2-2; tentative D call: TRBD1 (5 bases). Trimming took 3 bases from V and 1 from J, leaving 15 bases between them. Germline values: CDR1 MGHRA, CDR2 YSYEKL. CDR3 size: 17 residues. The CDR3 is CASSHLTVTVNTGELFF. In DNA form, the CDR3 reads TGCGCCAGCAGCCATCTTACCGTGACAGTGAACACCGGGGAGCTGTTTTTT.

This clone has more than one count but fewer than ten. This chain uses TRBV4-3 with TRBJ1-1, with D maybe TRBD1 (5 bases). The V end was cut by 3 bases, the J end by 5 bases, with 19 bases between. The CDR3 is 16 residues long. Germline V gene data show CDR1 as LGHNA and CDR2 as YSLEER. CDR3 coding DNA: TGCGCCAGCAGCCATATGGGGCCTTTGGGGTGGACTGAAGCTTTCTTT. This encodes CASSHMGPLGWTEAFF.

The chain has TRBV4-1 and TRBJ2-3, with 8 bases matching TRBD1. Per germline, CDR1 MGHRA and CDR2 YSYEKL. V shed 0 bases and J 1 base; nucleotides not matched to a gene: 9. The CDR3 is 18 residues long. CDR3 region: CASSQESRRDRRTDTQYF. The CDR3 DNA reads as TGCGCCAGCAGCCAAGAAAGTAGGCGGGACAGGCGCACAGATACGCAGTATTTT.

This clone appeared a few times. V and J are TRBV15 and TRBJ2-1; TRBD1 aligns across 10 bases. This CDR3 has 17 amino acids. After removal of 1 base from V and 4 bases from J, the junction contained 7 bases not matched to a gene. The germline V gene has CDR1 LNHNV and CDR2 YYDKDF (reference sequence). DNA for the CDR3: TGTGCCACCAGCAGAGTCCCCGGGACAGGGGTTTACAATGAGCAGTTCTTC. This translates into CATSRVPGTGVYNEQFF.

The rearrangement uses TRBV7-8 and TRBJ1-1; tentative D call: TRBD1 (5 bases). Trimming cost V 0 bases and J 6 bases, with 11 bases left between them. CDR3 length equals 14 residues. CDR1 and CDR2 (germline): SGHVS, FQNEAQ. CDR3 coding DNA: TGTGCCAGCAGCTTAGCGTATGGGGCAGCTGAAGCTTTCTTT. This translates into CASSLAYGAAEAFF.

This clone has more than one count but fewer than ten. The genes are TRBV6-5 and TRBJ2-1; 7 bases align to TRBD2. Germline CDR1 is MNHEY and CDR2 is SVGAGI. This CDR3 region has 13 residues. V was pared by 8 bases and J by 6 bases, with 7 bases of the junction left unmatched. The CDR3 sequence: CASSHREGNEQFF. In DNA form, the CDR3 reads TGTGCCAGCTCTCATAGGGAGGGCAATGAGCAGTTCTTC.

The sample holds a few counts of this clone. V is TRBV4-3 and J is TRBJ2-7, with a possible D match to TRBD2 (6 bases). The V end was cut by 1 base, the J end by 2 bases, with 9 bases between. CDR3 length: 14 residues. Germline CDR1 and CDR2: LGHNA and YSLEER. CDR3 sequence reads: CASSQVRLAYEQYF. The CDR3 DNA is TGCGCCAGCAGCCAAGTTCGACTAGCCTACGAGCAGTACTTC.

The chain is built from TRBV2 and TRBJ2-7; D is perhaps TRBD1 (6 bases). V shed 0 bases and J shed 2 bases, with 11 bases lying between them. The CDR3 is 15 residues long. Germline V gene data show CDR1 as SNHLY and CDR2 as FYNNEI. The chain's CDR3 is CASSEALQGPYEQYF. CDR3 nucleotides: TGTGCCAGCAGTGAAGCGCTTCAGGGGCCCTACGAGCAGTACTTC.

This chain links TRBV9 with TRBJ2-5, with 9 bases identical to TRBD1. Germline V gives CDR1 SGDLS, CDR2 YYNGEE. J was trimmed by 5 bases and V by 0 bases; bases with no gene match: 5. This CDR3 has 15 amino acids. The CDR3 is CASSVEGTGLETQYF. As DNA, the CDR3 is TGTGCCAGCAGCGTAGAGGGGACAGGGCTGGAGACCCAGTACTTC.

This clone was detected only a few times. The V and J genes are TRBV4-1 and TRBJ2-1, with TRBD2 identical over 8 bases. The length of the CDR3 is 15 residues. The germline V gene has CDR1 MGHRA and CDR2 YSYEKL. J was trimmed by 7 bases and V by 1 base; bases with no gene match: 6. The CDR3 DNA reads TGCGCCAGCAGCCAAGTTGCGGGAGGTGTGAATGAGCAGTTCTTC. It codes for CASSQVAGGVNEQFF.

The gene calls are TRBV19 and TRBJ2-2, with TRBD2 identical over 13 bases. The CDR3 has 16 amino acids. V lost 4 bases and J lost 7; bases outside the gene matches: 6. Germline lookup yields CDR1 LNHDA and CDR2 SQIVND (reference sequence). CDR3 sequence reads: CASSKLAGGLVGELFF. CDR3 bases: TGTGCCAGTAGTAAACTAGCGGGGGGGCTGGTCGGGGAGCTGTTTTTT.

The chain has TRBV6-1 and TRBJ2-7; D unresolved. The CDR3 is 12 amino acids. V was trimmed by 3 bases and J by 2 bases, leaving 5 bases between them. Per germline, CDR1 MNHNS and CDR2 SASEGT. The CDR3 reads CASSDPAYEQYF. DNA of the CDR3: TGTGCCAGCAGTGACCCAGCCTACGAGCAGTACTTC.